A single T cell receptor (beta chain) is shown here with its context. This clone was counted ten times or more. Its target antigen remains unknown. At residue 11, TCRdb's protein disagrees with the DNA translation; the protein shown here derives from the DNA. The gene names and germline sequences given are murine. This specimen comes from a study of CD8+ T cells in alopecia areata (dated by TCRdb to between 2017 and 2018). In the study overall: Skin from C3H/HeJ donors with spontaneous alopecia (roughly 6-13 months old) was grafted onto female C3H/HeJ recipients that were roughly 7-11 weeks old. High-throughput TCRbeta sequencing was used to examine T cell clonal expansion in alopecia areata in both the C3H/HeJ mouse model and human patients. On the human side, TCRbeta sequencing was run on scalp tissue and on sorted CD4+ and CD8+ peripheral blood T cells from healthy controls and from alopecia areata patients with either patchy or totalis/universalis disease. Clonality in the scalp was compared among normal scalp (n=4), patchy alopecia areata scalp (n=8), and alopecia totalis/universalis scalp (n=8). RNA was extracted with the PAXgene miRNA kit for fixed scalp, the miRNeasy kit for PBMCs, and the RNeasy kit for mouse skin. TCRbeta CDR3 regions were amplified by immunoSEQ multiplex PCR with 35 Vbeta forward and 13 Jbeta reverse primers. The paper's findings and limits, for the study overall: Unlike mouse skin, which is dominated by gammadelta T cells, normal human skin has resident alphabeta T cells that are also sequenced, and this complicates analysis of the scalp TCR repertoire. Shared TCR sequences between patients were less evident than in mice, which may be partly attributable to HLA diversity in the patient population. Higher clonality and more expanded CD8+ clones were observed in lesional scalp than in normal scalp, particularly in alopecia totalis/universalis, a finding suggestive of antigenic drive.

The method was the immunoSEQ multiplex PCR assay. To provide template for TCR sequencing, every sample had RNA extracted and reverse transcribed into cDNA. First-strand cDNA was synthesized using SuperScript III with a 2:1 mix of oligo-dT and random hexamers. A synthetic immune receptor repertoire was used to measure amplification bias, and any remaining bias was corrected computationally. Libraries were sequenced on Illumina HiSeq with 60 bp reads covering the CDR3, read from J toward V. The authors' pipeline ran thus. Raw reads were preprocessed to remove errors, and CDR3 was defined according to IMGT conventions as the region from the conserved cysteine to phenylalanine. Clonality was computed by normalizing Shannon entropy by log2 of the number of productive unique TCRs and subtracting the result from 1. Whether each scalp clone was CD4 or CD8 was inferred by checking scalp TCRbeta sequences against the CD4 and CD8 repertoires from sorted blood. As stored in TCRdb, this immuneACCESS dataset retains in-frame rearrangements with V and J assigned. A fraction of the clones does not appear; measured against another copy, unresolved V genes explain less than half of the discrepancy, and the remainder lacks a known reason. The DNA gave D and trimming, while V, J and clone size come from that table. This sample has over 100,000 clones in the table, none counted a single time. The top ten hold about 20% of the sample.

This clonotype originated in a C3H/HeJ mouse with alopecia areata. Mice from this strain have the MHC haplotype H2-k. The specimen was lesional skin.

This receptor has the CDR3 CASSIHRAGNTLYF. CDR3 bases read: TGTGCCAGCAGTATACACAGGGCGGGAAATACG. Rearrangement joined TRBV19 to TRBJ1-3, with a tentative D gene TRBD1 over 6 matching bases. Sequencing ends 3 residues short of the CDR3 end; the germline J gene provides the rest. Measured from the cysteine to the phenylalanine, the CDR3 is 14 residues long. Sequencing covers 33 bases of the CDR3, shown here with the frame starting at base 1. V loses 1 base, J loses 4 bases, and the germline ends lie 9 bases apart. From the germline V gene (reference sequence), CDR1 is FNHDT and CDR2 is SITEND.